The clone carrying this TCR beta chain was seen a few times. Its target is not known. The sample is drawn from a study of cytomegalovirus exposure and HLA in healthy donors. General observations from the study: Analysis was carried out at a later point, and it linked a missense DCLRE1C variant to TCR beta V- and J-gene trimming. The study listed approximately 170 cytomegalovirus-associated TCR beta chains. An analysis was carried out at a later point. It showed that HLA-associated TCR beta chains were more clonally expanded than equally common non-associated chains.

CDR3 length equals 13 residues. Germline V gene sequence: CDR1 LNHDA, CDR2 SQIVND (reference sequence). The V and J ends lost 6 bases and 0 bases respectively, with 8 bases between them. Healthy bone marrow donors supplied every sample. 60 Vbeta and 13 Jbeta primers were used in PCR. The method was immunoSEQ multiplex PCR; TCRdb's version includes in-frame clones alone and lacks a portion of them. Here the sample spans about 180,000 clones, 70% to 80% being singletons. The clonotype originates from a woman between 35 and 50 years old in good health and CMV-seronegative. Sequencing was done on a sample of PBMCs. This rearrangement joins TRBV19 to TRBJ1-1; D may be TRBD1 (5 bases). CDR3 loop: CASRTVVNTEAFF. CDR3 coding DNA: TGTGCCAGTAGGACAGTCGTGAACACTGAAGCTTTCTTT.